This TCR beta chain is from a study of a mutant IDH1 vaccine in newly diagnosed glioma. TCRdb's table, derived via immunoSEQ multiplex PCR, lists solely in-frame clones and lacks some. The table has about 40,000 clones, 84% seen once. The V gene lost 1 base and the J gene lost 1 base, with 8 bases spanning the gap. The CDR3 sequence is 14 residues long. CDR1 SGDLS and CDR2 YYNGEE come from the germline V gene. As to this clone: No antigen is known for it.

The time point: week 11, during vaccination. Each dose of the vaccine consisted of 300 ug of mutant IDH1 20-mer peptide, with topical imiquimod. This sequence was found in a middle-aged man with glioma. The V and J genes are TRBV9 and TRBJ1-1, with D tentatively TRBD1 (5 bases). Specimen: PBMCs, collected from a glioma patient whose treatment included an IDH1 peptide vaccine. The CDR3 DNA follows: TGTGCCAGCAGCGTAAGGGGAGAGAACACTGAAGCTTTCTTT. Its translation: CASSVRGENTEAFF.